The 32 T cell receptor beta chains in this list originate from one sample, sequenced in a study of early T cells in non-severe SARS-CoV-2 infection. MiXCR was run by TCRdb on the 5' RACE reads, yielding one entry per CDR3 protein. The sample yields under 35,000 distinct CDR3 sequences, 5.5% to 8% seen once. The sequencing sample was made of whole blood. The receptors stem from an adult who was a healthcare worker with PCR-confirmed SARS-CoV-2 infection or an uninfected control (not recorded which).

The sample holds many counts of this clonotype. The chain is built from TRBV6-4 and TRBJ2-1, with no clear D. Germline-derived CDR1 and CDR2 are MRHNA and SNTAGT. With 4 bases removed from V and 3 bases from J, the gap between germline ends came to 10 bases. The CDR3 has 14 residues. The CDR3 DNA reads TGTGCCAGCAGTGTAGGAGCAAACTACAATGAGCAGTTCTTC. It is translated as CASSVGANYNEQFF.

This chain connects TRBV10-3 to TRBJ1-2; TRBD1 is a possible D gene (5 bases). CDR1 and CDR2 (germline): ENHRY, SYGVKD. V was cut by 6 bases and J by 0 bases, with 17 bases left in between. This CDR3 spans 16 amino acids. CDR3 sequence: CAISPGGFASNYGYTF. The DNA for the CDR3 is TGTGCCATCAGCCCCGGGGGGTTCGCCTCTAACTATGGCTACACCTTC.

This clonotype was recorded many times. V gene TRBV28 combines with J gene TRBJ2-3; 14 nucleotides match TRBD2. The CDR3 extends over 19 amino acids. CDR1 is MDHEN and CDR2 is SYDVKM in the germline V gene. J gave up 1 base and V 3 bases, and 9 bases lay outside the gene matches. The CDR3 nucleotides are TGTGCCAGCAGTTTCCCCGGGACTAGCGGGAGATTGGGCACAGATACGCAGTATTTT. It codes for CASSFPGTSGRLGTDTQYF.

In its sample, this clonotype ranks as medium-sized (0.01 to 0.1%). This rearrangement joins TRBV4-2 to TRBJ2-4; D ambiguous. From germline, CDR1 is LGHNA and CDR2 YNFKEQ. V lost 0 bases and J 0 bases, leaving 12 bases between the germline ends. The length of the CDR3 is 17 residues. The CDR3 DNA reads TGTGCCAGCAGCCAAGAGGCTGGCCAAATAGCCAAAAACATTCAGTACTTC. Its protein product is CASSQEAGQIAKNIQYF.

This clonotype has only a few counts. The gene calls are TRBV7-3 and TRBJ2-1, with TRBD2 matching 7 bases. The CDR3 is 15 amino acids. The V gene's germline CDR1 is SGHTA and CDR2 FQGTGA. V shed 5 bases and J 10 bases; nucleotides not matched to a gene: 14. CDR3 sequence (DNA): TGTGCCAGCAGCCTAGCCGGCTTAGCGGGTAGCGAGCAGTTCTTC. Encoded protein: CASSLAGLAGSEQFF.

This clonotype was detected ten times or more. An end of the junction does not agree with germline; a read error may underlie this. This chain joins TRBV7-9 and TRBJ1-2, with D possibly being TRBD1 (6 bases). The CDR3 spans 13 residues. CDR1 and CDR2 (germline): SEHNR, FQNEAQ (reference sequence). The CDR3 DNA is TGTGCCAGCAGCCCCCCAACACAGGGACCAAAACGCTTC. The encoded protein is CASSPPTQGPKRF.

V and J are TRBV19 and TRBJ2-1; 11 bases are shared with TRBD2. Per germline, CDR1 LNHDA and CDR2 SQIVND (reference sequence). The CDR3 runs to 17 residues. V was clipped by 4 bases and J by 0 bases; unmatched bases: 5. CDR3 protein: CASSTLAGGSSYNEQFF. The DNA for the CDR3 is TGTGCCAGTAGTACCCTAGCGGGAGGAAGCTCCTACAATGAGCAGTTCTTC. The variable domain in full, with the rest retrieved from reference TRBV19 and TRBJ2-1, is DGGITQSPKYLFRKEGQNVTLSCEQNLNHDAMYWYRQDPGQGLRLIYYSQIVNDFQKGDIAEGYSVSREKKESFPLTVTSAQKNPTAFYLCASSTLAGGSSYNEQFFGPGTRLTVL.

The chain uses TRBV5-7 and TRBJ2-3; D tentatively fits TRBD1 or TRBD2 (5 bases each). TRBV5-7 is labeled an ORF, and its function is uncertain. Trimming took off 4 bases at V and 2 bases at J, with 17 bases between the two ends. The CDR3 consists of 16 residues. The CDR3 nucleotides are TGTGCCAGCAGCCCGGACGGGGCTTACTTCACAGATACGCAGTATTTT. It is translated as CASSPDGAYFTDTQYF.

This clonotype has just a few counts. The chain recombines TRBV2 with TRBJ1-1, with D hard to call. Germline V gives CDR1 SNHLY, CDR2 FYNNEI. The length of the CDR3 is 13 residues. With 0 bases removed from V and 6 bases from J, the gap between germline ends came to 8 bases. The CDR3 DNA sequence: TGTGCCAGCAGTGAAGCGATCGCCCCTGAAGCTTTCTTT. This gives the protein CASSEAIAPEAFF.

On this clonotype: This may stem from a read error, because a much larger clone lies one nucleotide away. V and J are TRBV12-3 or TRBV12-4 and TRBJ2-5; 8 nucleotides line up with TRBD1. This CDR3 has 14 amino acids. Trimming removed 4 bases from V and 5 bases from J; junction bases left unmatched: 6. CDR3 residues: CASSWAGGEETQYF. The DNA for the CDR3 is TGTGCCAGCAGTTGGGCAGGGGGCGAGGAGACCCAGTACTTC.

This sequence joins TRBV12-3 or TRBV12-4 and TRBJ2-5, with D tentatively TRBD1 (5 bases). This CDR3 has 13 amino acids. With 1 base removed from V and 3 bases from J, the gap between germline ends came to 6 bases. For the CDR3, the DNA is TGTGCCAGCAGTTTAGACAGGAAAGAGACCCAGTACTTC. Encoded protein: CASSLDRKETQYF.

At least ten counts were recorded for this clonotype. The genes are TRBV7-6 and TRBJ2-2; D possibly corresponds to TRBD1 (5 bases). The germline V gene has CDR1 SGHVS and CDR2 FNYEAQ. The germline V and J ends were trimmed by 5 bases and 5 bases, with 15 bases remaining between them. The CDR3 runs to 15 residues. The CDR3 protein is CASSTSQGQTGELFF. CDR3 bases: TGTGCCAGCAGCACAAGCCAAGGACAAACCGGGGAGCTGTTTTTT.

A few counts support this clonotype. The gene calls are TRBV28 and TRBJ2-1; D unclear. Germline-derived CDR1 and CDR2 are MDHEN and SYDVKM. V lost 3 bases and J lost 9, with 9 bases in between. This CDR3 is built from 12 residues. CDR3 bases: TGTGCCAGCAGTTTTGGGGTTAGTGAGCAGTTCTTC. Translated, it gives CASSFGVSEQFF.

DNA of the CDR3: TGCAGCGTTGGGGCACAGGGAGCGGACACTGAAGCTTTCTTT. As protein: CSVGAQGADTEAFF. This chain joins TRBV29-1 and TRBJ1-1, with D perhaps TRBD1 (6 bases). Germline CDR1 is SQVTM and CDR2 is ANQGSEA. This CDR3 is 14 amino acids long. V lost 4 bases and J lost 3, with 15 bases in between.

The table lists this clonotype with many counts. As DNA, the CDR3 is TGCGCCAGCAGTGAGTCGGTCGACAAGGGTTACGAGCAGTACTTC. It codes for CASSESVDKGYEQYF. This rearrangement joins TRBV10-1 to TRBJ2-7, with D uncertain. CDR3 size: 15 residues. V shed 0 bases and J shed 4 bases, with 13 bases lying between them. CDR1 is WNHNN and CDR2 is SYGVQD in the germline V gene (reference sequence).

This clonotype occurred many times. The chain has TRBV6-4 and TRBJ2-7; 8 nucleotides agree with TRBD1. This CDR3 is 15 amino acids long. J lost 4 bases, V lost 4 bases, and 9 bases had no gene match. CDR1 is MRHNA and CDR2 is SNTAGT in the germline V gene. Here the CDR3 reads CASSVSGTGGYEQYF. The CDR3 DNA is TGTGCCAGCAGTGTCTCGGGGACAGGAGGATACGAGCAGTACTTC.

This chain uses TRBV2 with TRBJ2-3, with D possibly TRBD2 on 6 matching bases. Germline V gene lookup returns CDR1 SNHLY and CDR2 FYNNEI. The length of the CDR3 is 15 residues. Trimming took 5 bases from V and 0 from J, leaving 12 bases between them. CDR3 in DNA: TGTGCCAGCAGTCGCAGCGGGCTTAGCACAGATACGCAGTATTTT. This encodes CASSRSGLSTDTQYF.

Sample share makes this clonotype medium-sized. The rearrangement joins TRBV11-2 to TRBJ2-1; 8 positions match TRBD2. J lost 9 bases, V lost 5 bases, and 12 bases had no gene match. CDR1 and CDR2 from the germline V gene are SGHAT and FQNNGV. There are 15 residues in the CDR3. The CDR3 loop is CASSPTLADGSEQFF. In DNA, the CDR3 is TGTGCCAGCAGCCCGACACTAGCGGACGGGAGTGAGCAGTTCTTC.

The chain joins TRBV6-2 or TRBV6-3 to TRBJ2-7, with a weak D call TRBD2 (6 bases). Germline CDR1 is MNHEY and CDR2 is SVGEGT. CDR3 length: 14 residues. V was pared by 2 bases and J by 4 bases, with 12 bases between. As DNA, the CDR3 is TGTGCCAGCAGTTACGAGGCGGAGGGGTACGAGCAGTACTTC. Its translation: CASSYEAEGYEQYF.

This clonotype showed up many times. The chain is built from TRBV18 and TRBJ1-1; 8 bases map to TRBD1. The CDR3 consists of 15 residues. Germline loops: CDR1 KGHSH, CDR2 LQKENI. With V trimmed by 3 bases and J by 3 bases, 6 bases remained unmatched. The CDR3 sequence: CASSPGQGDYTEAFF. CDR3 DNA sequence: TGTGCCAGCTCACCCGGACAGGGTGATTACACTGAAGCTTTCTTT.

Ten or more counts support this clonotype. The chain is built from TRBV28 and TRBJ1-4; maybe TRBD1 (5 bases). Trimming took 10 bases from V and 7 from J, leaving 16 bases between them. The germline gives CDR1 MDHEN, CDR2 SYDVKM. CDR3 length: 13 amino acids. The CDR3 bases are TGTGCCACCATGGGGGTACAGGCTGAAAAACTGTTTTTT. Translated, it gives CATMGVQAEKLFF.

This clonotype showed up many times. This chain joins TRBV25-1 and TRBJ2-3; TRBD2 is a possible D gene (6 bases). The ends were cut back, 2 bases at V and 4 bases at J, with 19 bases in the middle. Per germline, CDR1 MGHDK and CDR2 SYGVNS. This CDR3 comprises 17 residues. In DNA form, the CDR3 reads TGTGCCAGCAGTGAAGAAGGGACTCTCAAAGGCCCAGATACGCAGTATTTT. Translating gives CASSEEGTLKGPDTQYF.

This clonotype was observed at least ten times. V usage is TRBV12-3 or TRBV12-4 and J usage is TRBJ2-5; 7 bases map to TRBD2. The V segment lost 1 base and the J segment 4 bases; nucleotides outside the gene matches: 9. The CDR3 is 16 residues long. Here the CDR3 reads CASSLVRLAVVETQYF. CDR3 in DNA: TGTGCCAGCAGTTTAGTAAGGCTAGCGGTTGTAGAGACCCAGTACTTC.

V usage is TRBV28 and J usage is TRBJ2-7; D may be TRBD2 (5 bases). The V end was cut by 4 bases, the J end by 2 bases, with 9 bases between. This CDR3 spans 13 amino acids. Per germline, CDR1 MDHEN and CDR2 SYDVKM. CDR3: CASSSISAYEQYF. The CDR3 bases are TGTGCCAGCAGTTCGATTAGCGCCTACGAGCAGTACTTC. Supplemented by reference TRBV28 and TRBJ2-7, the full variable domain reads DVKVTQSSRYLVKRTGEKVFLECVQDMDHENMFWYRQDPGLGLRLIYFSYDVKMKEKGDIPEGYSVSREKKERFSLILESASTNQTSMYLCASSSISAYEQYFGPGTRLTVT.

This clonotype was seen ten or more times. The chain joins TRBV6-5 to TRBJ2-7; tentatively, D is TRBD1 (5 bases). Trimming took off 5 bases at V and 3 bases at J, with 17 bases between the two ends. The germline V gene has CDR1 MNHEY and CDR2 SVGAGI. This CDR3 comprises 15 residues. This CDR3 reads CASSRRAPPNYEQYF. CDR3 DNA: TGTGCCAGCAGTCGCAGGGCTCCACCCAACTACGAGCAGTACTTC.

This clonotype occurred many times. The chain carries TRBV7-6 and TRBJ2-1; 7 bases fit TRBD2. The CDR3 has 16 amino acids. After removal of 3 bases from V and 2 bases from J, the junction contained 7 bases not matched to a gene. CDR1 SGHVS and CDR2 FNYEAQ come from the germline V gene. The CDR3 loop reads CASSFQAGSTYNEQFF. The CDR3 DNA reads TGTGCCAGCAGCTTCCAAGCGGGAAGTACCTACAATGAGCAGTTCTTC.

CDR3 in DNA: TGTGCCAGCAGCGGAACGGGGACTAGAGGGAGGAGCACAGATACGCAGTATTTT. This translates into CASSGTGTRGRSTDTQYF. V and J are TRBV11-3 and TRBJ2-3; 8 nucleotides agree with TRBD2. The V gene end was trimmed by 5 bases and the J gene end by 0 bases; junction bases not matched to a gene: 13. Germline V gives CDR1 SGHNT, CDR2 YENEEA. This CDR3 has 18 residues.

This clonotype was found many times. This sequence joins TRBV23-1 and TRBJ2-4, with D uncertain. TRBV23-1 is noted as an ORF with a role that remains uncertain. The CDR3 has 17 amino acids. V was pared by 0 bases and J by 3 bases, with 15 bases between. The CDR3 nucleotides are TGCGCCAGCAGTCAATCAGGCCTTCTCTATGACAAAAACATTCAGTACTTC. Residues: CASSQSGLLYDKNIQYF.

The chain combines TRBV6-2 or TRBV6-3 with TRBJ1-5; TRBD1 matches at 10 bases. The CDR3 totals 16 residues. After removal of 4 bases from V and 4 bases from J, the junction contained 7 bases not matched to a gene. CDR1 is MNHEY, CDR2 SVGEGT, per germline. This CDR3 reads CASSFAGTGANQPQHF. The CDR3 coding sequence is TGTGCCAGCAGTTTCGCCGGGACAGGGGCTAATCAGCCCCAGCATTTT.

The sample holds many counts of this clonotype. This rearrangement joins TRBV18 to TRBJ1-2, with D hard to call. The CDR3 is 13 amino acids. CDR1 and CDR2 from the germline V gene are KGHSH and LQKENI. V was shortened by 2 bases and J by 4 bases, with 8 bases between the two germline ends. CDR3 region: CASSPSTSYGYTF. CDR3 in DNA: TGTGCCAGCTCACCATCGACAAGCTATGGCTACACCTTC.

The chain joins TRBV30 to TRBJ2-3; no reliable D call. Germline CDR1 GTSNPN, CDR2 SVGIG (reference sequence). The ends were cut back, 6 bases at V and 2 bases at J, with 9 bases in the middle. The CDR3 consists of 12 residues. The CDR3 DNA follows: TGTGCCTGTAGACTCAACACAGATACGCAGTATTTT. Its translation is CACRLNTDTQYF.

This clonotype has a count of ten or more. J is TRBJ1-2 and V is TRBV20-1, with D maybe TRBD1 (6 bases). The CDR3 totals 12 residues. V lost 1 base, J lost 8 bases, and 11 bases lay in between. Germline V lookup: CDR1 DFQATT, CDR2 SNEGSKA (reference sequence). CDR3 sequence: CSARGGQGGYTF. The CDR3 bases are TGCAGTGCTAGAGGGGGGCAGGGCGGCTACACCTTC.